This T cell receptor beta chain derives from a study of vaccination effects on CD4 cells after COVID-19. About the research overall: At 16 days and at one week before vaccination, samples were given by two convalescent patients.

A word on this clone: Its target is not known.

Method: immunoSEQ multiplex PCR; TCRdb's copy keeps in-frame clones and lacks some. The data contain around 47,000 clones, approximately 70% of them singletons. Germline V gene sequence: CDR1 MNHEY, CDR2 SVGAGI. CDR3 length: 13 residues. V was clipped by 8 bases and J by 3 bases, with 11 bases between them. Before sequencing, viral peptide pools were used by the ViraFEST assay to expand antigen-specific CD4+ T cells. Subsequent to a culture period of 10 to 11 days, CD4+ T cells were isolated. The individual was infected with SARS-CoV-2 between March and December 2020, as confirmed by PCR. This clonotype was sampled from a human donor who had a prior SARS-CoV-2 infection. The J gene is TRBJ1-5, the V gene TRBV6-5; the D is unclear. The sequenced sample was CD4+ T cells from PBMCs cultured with a peptide pool, obtained before COVID-19 vaccination. CDR3 coding DNA: TGTGCCAGCGTCGGTCAGTACAATCAGCCCCAGCATTTT. This sequence encodes CASVGQYNQPQHF.